The 26 T cell receptor beta chains below were found in one sample sequenced in a study of blood T cell repertoires in COVID-19 (dated by TCRdb to the early 2020s). Libraries were made using the immunoSEQ multiplex PCR assay. In its TCRdb copy, this immuneACCESS table keeps in-frame sequences only and misses some clones. Where compared with another copy, unresolved V genes explain less than half of these, and the others have no known cause. Counted in this sample were about 200,000 clones; 85% to 90% of them appeared once. Of the sample, roughly 20% is held by the ten largest clones. The sample consisted of peripheral blood. The receptors here all came from a person aged 65-85 years with COVID-19, enrolled during active disease.

The gene calls are TRBV5-1 and TRBJ1-3; weak D call: TRBD1 (6 bases). V was cut by 0 bases and J by 8 bases, with 12 bases left in between. Germline-derived CDR1 and CDR2 are SGHRS and YFSETQ. The CDR3 length is 14 residues. In nucleotides, the CDR3 is TGCGCCAGCAGCTTGGAGGGGACAATCCACACCATATATTTT. Translated, it gives CASSLEGTIHTIYF.

This chain connects TRBV28 to TRBJ1-6; D is perhaps TRBD1 (6 bases). This CDR3 region has 15 residues. Trimming took off 4 bases at V and 6 bases at J, with 13 bases between the two ends. CDR1 is MDHEN, CDR2 SYDVKM, per germline. CDR3 coding DNA: TGTGCCAGCAGTTCCCAACAGGGAAGTAATTCACCCCTCCACTTT. Its protein product is CASSSQQGSNSPLHF.

Here the CDR3 reads CASSMFGTGVRGRNQPQHF. DNA of the CDR3: TGTGCCAGTAGTATGTTTGGGACTGGTGTCAGGGGGCGCAATCAGCCCCAGCATTTT. The genes are TRBV19 and TRBJ1-5, with 8 bases fitting TRBD1. Trimming at V came to 3 bases and at J to 2 bases, leaving 15 bases not matched to a gene. The CDR3 is 19 amino acids. Germline-derived CDR1 and CDR2 are LNHDA and SQIVND (reference sequence).

This rearrangement joins TRBV28 to TRBJ2-7; possible D gene TRBD1, 5 bases. Germline V gene lookup returns CDR1 MDHEN and CDR2 SYDVKM. V shed 6 bases and J shed 4 bases, with 19 bases lying between them. CDR3 size: 15 residues. CDR3 DNA: TGTGCCAGCAGGTCCTACAGGCCGGGCGAATACGAGCAGTACTTC. Protein: CASRSYRPGEYEQYF.

This sequence joins TRBV7-2 and TRBJ2-7; 7 nucleotides agree with TRBD2. In germline, CDR1 is SGHTA, CDR2 FQGNSA. The V and J ends lost 4 bases and 0 bases, in that order; junction bases with no gene match: 12. There are 17 residues in the CDR3. For the CDR3, the DNA is TGTGCCAGCAGCTCATGGGGTTTCGGGGGGAGCTCCTACGAGCAGTACTTC. It specifies CASSSWGFGGSSYEQYF.

This clone was observed once. The chain has TRBV29-1 and TRBJ2-1, with D possibly being TRBD2 (5 bases). The CDR3 loop spans 14 amino acids. With 8 bases removed from V and 0 bases from J, the gap between germline ends came to 14 bases. CDR1 is SQVTM and CDR2 is ANQGSEA in the germline V gene. The CDR3 loop is CSMLSVSSYNEQFF. CDR3 DNA sequence: TGCAGCATGCTTAGCGTGAGCTCCTACAATGAGCAGTTCTTC.

The chain employs TRBV10-3 and TRBJ2-7; 12 bases match TRBD1. Losses at the gene ends were 6 bases for V and 6 bases for J; bases not matched to a gene: 9. Germline CDR1 reads ENHRY; CDR2 reads SYGVKD. This CDR3 comprises 15 residues. This CDR3 reads CAIRAGTGGQGEQYF. The CDR3 coding sequence is TGTGCCATCAGGGCCGGGACAGGGGGCCAGGGCGAGCAGTACTTC.

A word on this clone: The germline gene is not matched at one end of the junction; a read error may be the cause. The chain has TRBV7-6 and TRBJ2-7; a possible D gene is TRBD2 (5 bases). CDR1 is SGHVS, CDR2 FNYEAQ, per germline. This CDR3 is built from 16 residues. CDR3 amino acids: CASSLGDEGAGYKQYF. The CDR3 DNA is TGTGCCAGCAGCTTAGGGGATGAGGGCGCTGGCTACAAGCAGTACTTC.

This clone was seen a single time. The V call is TRBV5-4, the J call TRBJ2-1, with no clear D. This CDR3 is 13 amino acids long. Germline lookup yields CDR1 SGHNT and CDR2 YYREEE (reference sequence). Trimming removed 4 bases at V and 0 bases at J, with 5 bases between. The CDR3 bases are TGTGCCAGCAGCGATAGCTCCTACAATGAGCAGTTCTTC. It encodes CASSDSSYNEQFF.

The rearrangement links TRBV5-6 to TRBJ1-5, with 10 bases that match TRBD1. CDR1 is SGHDT and CDR2 is YYEEEE in the germline V gene. The length of the CDR3 is 13 residues. Germline trimming cut 0 bases from V and 15 bases from J; bases unmatched to any gene: 6. The CDR3 nucleotides are TGTGCCAGCAGCTTGGCGGGACAGGGGCTCCGGCATTTT. Protein: CASSLAGQGLRHF. The entire variable domain, with the rest obtained from reference TRBV5-6 and TRBJ1-5, is as follows: DAGVTQSPTHLIKTRGQQVTLRCSPKSGHDTVSWYQQALGQGPQFIFQYYEEEERQRGNFPDRFSGHQFPNYSSELNVNALLLGDSALYLCASSLAGQGLRHFGDGTRLSIL.

The chain couples TRBV5-1 to TRBJ1-4; D perhaps matches TRBD1 (5 bases). The germline V and J ends were trimmed by 0 bases and 6 bases, with 9 bases remaining between them. CDR1 and CDR2 (germline): SGHRS, YFSETQ. There are 14 residues in the CDR3. CDR3 in amino acids: CASSLGQGHEKLFF. Written as DNA, the CDR3 is TGCGCCAGCAGCTTGGGTCAGGGTCATGAAAAACTGTTTTTT. The full variable domain, with the rest looked up from reference TRBV5-1 and TRBJ1-4, is KAGVTQTPRYLIKTRGQQVTLSCSPISGHRSVSWYQQTPGQGLQFLFEYFSETQRNKGNFPGRFSGRQFSNSRSEMNVSTLELGDSALYLCASSLGQGHEKLFFGSGTQLSVL.

V is TRBV9 and J is TRBJ2-2; TRBD2 aligns across 11 bases. The V gene's germline CDR1 is SGDLS and CDR2 YYNGEE. The V gene end was trimmed by 3 bases and the J gene end by 6 bases; junction bases not matched to a gene: 10. The CDR3 extends over 17 amino acids. The CDR3 here is CASSATLAGVFSGELFF. CDR3 in DNA: TGTGCCAGCAGCGCCACACTAGCGGGAGTCTTTTCCGGGGAGCTGTTTTTT.

The gene calls are TRBV7-2 and TRBJ2-4; unclear D gene. Per the germline V gene, CDR1 is SGHTA and CDR2 is FQGNSA. V gave up 3 bases and J gave up 4 bases, with 7 bases separating them. CDR3 length: 13 residues. In DNA form, the CDR3 reads TGTGCCAGCAGCTTTGGGCCTAAAAACATTCAGTACTTC. This gives the protein CASSFGPKNIQYF.

This clone was recorded only once. V is TRBV5-8 and J is TRBJ1-2, with 7 bases identical to TRBD1. This CDR3 has 16 residues. Germline CDR1 is SGHTS and CDR2 is YDEGEE. J lost 4 bases, V lost 2 bases, and 11 bases had no gene match. The CDR3 loop is CASSLNGQEDVYGYTF. DNA of the CDR3: TGTGCCAGCAGCTTAAACGGACAGGAGGACGTCTATGGCTACACCTTC.

The V call is TRBV5-6, the J call TRBJ2-7; the D gene is possibly TRBD1 (5 bases). CDR3 length equals 13 residues. Germline lookup yields CDR1 SGHDT and CDR2 YYEEEE. V was shortened by 5 bases and J by 2 bases, with 11 bases between the two germline ends. CDR3 in amino acids: CASRTGLAYEQYF. The CDR3 DNA reads as TGTGCCAGCAGAACAGGTCTCGCCTACGAGCAGTACTTC.

This chain connects TRBV28 to TRBJ1-2; 7 bases align to TRBD1. Per germline, CDR1 MDHEN and CDR2 SYDVKM. CDR3 length: 13 amino acids. With V trimmed by 9 bases and J by 2 bases, 6 bases remained unmatched. The CDR3 region has the DNA TGTGCCAGTTCGACAGGGTGGAACTATGGCTACACCTTC. It specifies CASSTGWNYGYTF.

The CDR3 region has the DNA TGTGCCAGCAGCCTGAGCGGGGCTGGAAACACCATATATTTT. It codes for CASSLSGAGNTIYF. The gene calls are TRBV11-2 and TRBJ1-3; D remains ambiguous. The CDR3 covers 14 residues. V was trimmed by 5 bases and J by 2 bases, leaving 10 bases between them. The germline V gene encodes CDR1 SGHAT and CDR2 FQNNGV.

The V and J genes are TRBV5-1 and TRBJ2-1; 10 bases map to TRBD2. The length of the CDR3 is 17 residues. From germline, CDR1 is SGHRS and CDR2 YFSETQ. The V segment lost 4 bases and the J segment 3 bases; nucleotides outside the gene matches: 10. Written as DNA, the CDR3 is TGCGCCAGCAGCGGCCTACTCCTAGCGGGAGACTACAATGAGCAGTTCTTC. It specifies CASSGLLLAGDYNEQFF.

As DNA, the CDR3 is TGTGCCAGCAGCTTGGCCGGAGTTTCTGGGGGGGAGCAGTATTTT. Residues: CASSLAGVSGGEQYF. The chain has TRBV5-4 and TRBJ2-3; 7 bases fit TRBD2. J gave up 11 bases and V 0 bases, and 12 bases lay outside the gene matches. The CDR3 length is 15 residues. Per the germline V gene, CDR1 is SGHNT and CDR2 is YYREEE (reference sequence).

This sequence joins TRBV6-2 or TRBV6-3 and TRBJ1-5; 7 nucleotides line up with TRBD1. Trimming cost V 5 bases and J 6 bases; bases outside gene matches: 10. Germline CDR1 MNHEY, CDR2 SVGEGT. The CDR3 is made up of 15 amino acids. CDR3 amino acids: CASSTTGEVGQPQHF. CDR3 nucleotide sequence: TGTGCCAGCAGTACCACAGGGGAAGTTGGTCAGCCCCAGCATTTT.

The rearrangement joins TRBV28 to TRBJ1-1, with D possibly matching TRBD1 (5 bases). V was trimmed by 9 bases and J by 9 bases, leaving 17 bases between them. CDR3 length equals 12 residues. CDR1 is MDHEN, CDR2 SYDVKM, per germline. CDR3 DNA sequence: TGTGCCAGTCAGATTGGGGCCTCTAAAGCTTTCTTT. Translating it yields CASQIGASKAFF.

CDR3 loop: CATSQPRLAGGTDTQYF. DNA of the CDR3: TGTGCCACCAGTCAGCCGAGACTAGCGGGGGGCACAGATACGCAGTATTTT. The genes are TRBV24-1 and TRBJ2-3; 12 bases are shared with TRBD2. The CDR3 extends over 17 amino acids. After removal of 6 bases from V and 1 base from J, the junction contained 7 bases not matched to a gene. The germline gives CDR1 KGHDR, CDR2 SFDVKD.

The chain joins TRBV5-1 to TRBJ2-1; 13 bases are shared with TRBD2. The CDR3 loop spans 15 amino acids. Germline values: CDR1 SGHRS, CDR2 YFSETQ. Losses at the gene ends were 5 bases for V and 8 bases for J; bases not matched to a gene: 7. The CDR3 loop is CASRRTSGSWDEQFF. The CDR3 bases are TGCGCCAGCAGAAGGACTAGCGGGAGTTGGGATGAGCAGTTCTTC.

This chain connects TRBV15 to TRBJ1-5, with D unresolved. V lost 5 bases and J 3 bases, leaving 20 bases between the germline ends. The CDR3 covers 17 residues. CDR1 is LNHNV and CDR2 is YYDKDF in the germline V gene (reference sequence). The CDR3 loop reads CATSARGPGAYNQPQHF. CDR3 sequence (DNA): TGTGCCACCAGCGCCCGGGGTCCAGGAGCCTACAATCAGCCCCAGCATTTT.

The CDR3 loop reads CASSQEAGDFYNSPLHF. The CDR3 DNA sequence: TGCGCCAGCAGCCAAGAAGCGGGGGATTTCTATAATTCACCCCTCCACTTT. This sequence joins TRBV4-3 and TRBJ1-6; possibly TRBD1 for D (5 bases). Germline V CDR1 and CDR2: LGHNA, YSLEER. Trimming stripped 0 bases from V and 3 bases from J, with 12 bases between. The CDR3 is made up of 17 amino acids.

J is TRBJ2-1 and V is TRBV6-1; possible D gene TRBD2, 6 bases. The germline gives CDR1 MNHNS, CDR2 SASEGT. This CDR3 is 15 amino acids long. V lost 1 base and J 4 bases, leaving 11 bases between the germline ends. CDR3 amino acids: CASSEEGGAYNEQFF. Here the CDR3 DNA reads TGTGCCAGCAGTGAAGAGGGCGGGGCATACAATGAGCAGTTCTTC.